Presented here are 30 T cell receptor beta chains from one specimen sequenced in a study of blood T cell repertoires in COVID-19 (dated by TCRdb to the early 2020s). To prepare the library, the immunoSEQ multiplex PCR assay was applied. Here the immuneACCESS table is served through TCRdb, limited to in-frame sequences with V and J called. Missing clones are a known gap in these copies; in checked studies unresolved V genes cover under half, and the rest lacks a known reason. Across this sample there are around 300,000 clones, with approximately 91% seen only once. Approximately 0.85% of the sample rests with the top ten. The sequencing sample was made of peripheral blood. The receptors come from a woman aged 35 to 49 who had recovered from COVID-19.

A few counts support this clone. The gene calls are TRBV19 and TRBJ2-7, with D possibly TRBD2 on 5 matching bases. V was trimmed by 9 bases and J by 0 bases, leaving 18 bases between them. The CDR3 extends over 15 amino acids. Germline-derived CDR1 and CDR2 are LNHDA and SQIVND (reference sequence). The CDR3 DNA follows: TGTGCCAGGAACGGTCGGGATCCTAGCTCCTACGAGCAGTACTTC. Encoded protein: CARNGRDPSSYEQYF.

This clone was counted once. The genes are TRBV4-2 and TRBJ2-7, with 12 bases aligning to TRBD2. This CDR3 contains 19 residues. Germline V CDR1 and CDR2: LGHNA, YNFKEQ. V was pared by 0 bases and J by 0 bases, with 9 bases of the junction left unmatched. CDR3 in amino acids: CASSQDASGRVMYSYEQYF. CDR3 DNA: TGTGCCAGCAGCCAAGATGCTAGCGGGAGGGTAATGTACTCCTACGAGCAGTACTTC.

The chain carries TRBV5-4 and TRBJ2-1; 10 bases fit TRBD2. CDR1 is SGHNT, CDR2 YYREEE, per germline (reference sequence). With 3 bases clipped from V and 4 bases from J, the junction kept 10 bases outside the gene matches. The CDR3 covers 17 residues. In DNA form, the CDR3 reads TGTGCCAGCAGCTCCAGACTAGCGGGCAGCAAGTACAATGAGCAGTTCTTC. It specifies CASSSRLAGSKYNEQFF.

This chain joins TRBV15 and TRBJ1-3, with no clear D. Germline assignment: CDR1 LNHNV and CDR2 YYDKDF (reference sequence). The CDR3 consists of 16 residues. V lost 1 base and J lost 0, with 10 bases in between. This chain's CDR3 is CATSRGGGSSGNTIYF. CDR3 DNA: TGTGCCACCAGCAGAGGGGGAGGAAGCTCTGGAAACACCATATATTTT.

The V gene is TRBV2, the J gene TRBJ1-4, with D maybe TRBD1 (5 bases). V lost 3 bases, J lost 5 bases, and 10 bases lay in between. The length of the CDR3 is 14 residues. Germline loops: CDR1 SNHLY, CDR2 FYNNEI. CDR3 residues: CASSDRAPNEKLFF. The CDR3 nucleotides read TGTGCCAGCAGTGACAGGGCCCCGAATGAAAAACTGTTTTTT.

As DNA, the CDR3 is TGCGCCAGCAGCACGACAGGGGGCTCTGACACTGAAGCTTTCTTT. It codes for CASSTTGGSDTEAFF. The gene calls are TRBV5-1 and TRBJ1-1; TRBD1 matches at 10 bases. CDR3 length: 15 residues. The J segment lost 3 bases and the V segment lost 4 bases, leaving 6 bases of the junction unmatched. The germline gives CDR1 SGHRS, CDR2 YFSETQ.

The chain is built from TRBV5-1 and TRBJ2-3, with a possible D match to TRBD2 (6 bases). V dropped 3 bases and J dropped 2 bases, with 7 bases sitting between them. Germline CDR1 is SGHRS and CDR2 is YFSETQ. This CDR3 region has 13 residues. The CDR3 coding sequence is TGCGCCAGCAGCTCGGGGGACACAGATACGCAGTATTTT. Amino acid sequence: CASSSGDTDTQYF.

This sequence joins TRBV29-1 and TRBJ2-3; 7 nucleotides match TRBD2. V dropped 7 bases and J dropped 6; count of bases not matched to a gene: 16. CDR1 and CDR2 from the germline V gene are SQVTM and ANQGSEA. This CDR3 region has 15 residues. As DNA, the CDR3 is TGCAGCGCTAAAGGTCCCCGCGGGGGTTCGGATACGCAGTATTTT. Translation gives CSAKGPRGGSDTQYF.

This chain links TRBV7-2 with TRBJ2-1; 13 nucleotides line up with TRBD2. CDR3 length: 16 amino acids. V dropped 4 bases and J dropped 9; count of bases not matched to a gene: 9. In germline, CDR1 is SGHTA, CDR2 FQGNSA. The chain's CDR3 is CASSSGGLAGRGEQFF. CDR3 sequence (DNA): TGTGCCAGCAGCTCGGGGGGACTAGCGGGAAGGGGTGAGCAGTTCTTC.

The J gene is TRBJ2-1, the V gene TRBV10-1, with 7 bases lining up with TRBD2. This CDR3 spans 15 amino acids. Germline CDR1 and CDR2: WNHNN and SYGVQD (reference sequence). The J segment lost 5 bases and the V segment lost 3 bases, leaving 7 bases of the junction unmatched. The CDR3 region is CASSDGGLGDNEQFF. The CDR3 DNA follows: TGCGCCAGCAGTGATGGAGGACTAGGGGACAATGAGCAGTTCTTC.

The rearrangement joins TRBV5-1 to TRBJ2-1, with 7 bases lining up with TRBD2. The V gene's germline CDR1 is SGHRS and CDR2 YFSETQ. This CDR3 region has 15 residues. V shed 1 base, J shed 5 bases, and the junction held 6 bases outside the gene matches. The CDR3 coding sequence is TGCGCCAGCAGCTTGTTGTCTAGCGGAAACAATGAGCAGTTCTTC. Translating gives CASSLLSSGNNEQFF.

This clone was detected only a few times. V gene TRBV6-6 combines with J gene TRBJ1-1, with 12 positions matching TRBD1. This CDR3 is built from 17 residues. Germline V gene sequence: CDR1 MNHNY, CDR2 SVGAGI (reference sequence). V was pared by 5 bases and J by 4 bases, with 11 bases of the junction left unmatched. This chain's CDR3 is CASSPRRDRGHSTEAFF. For the CDR3, the DNA is TGTGCCAGCAGTCCCAGGCGGGACAGGGGGCATAGCACTGAAGCTTTCTTT.

V is TRBV5-1 and J is TRBJ1-1; the D gene is possibly TRBD1 (5 bases). Per germline, CDR1 SGHRS and CDR2 YFSETQ. V was pared by 2 bases and J by 1 base, with 9 bases between. This CDR3 comprises 14 residues. CDR3 nucleotide sequence: TGCGCCAGCAGCTTTATAGGGGAGAACACTGAAGCTTTCTTT. Translation gives CASSFIGENTEAFF.

The chain joins TRBV6-4 to TRBJ2-3; tentative D call: TRBD2 (7 bases). The ends were cut back, 2 bases at V and 3 bases at J, with 12 bases in the middle. Germline V gives CDR1 MRHNA, CDR2 SNTAGT. This CDR3 has 15 residues. CDR3 region: CASSDEGEGTDTQYF. In nucleotides, the CDR3 is TGTGCCAGCAGTGACGAGGGGGAGGGAACAGATACGCAGTATTTT.

The V and J genes are TRBV30 and TRBJ2-5, with D tentatively TRBD1 (5 bases). CDR3 size: 13 residues. V was shortened by 4 bases and J by 5 bases, with 14 bases between the two germline ends. The germline V gene encodes CDR1 GTSNPN and CDR2 SVGIG (reference sequence). This CDR3 reads CAWTGPVGETQYF. CDR3 sequence (DNA): TGTGCCTGGACAGGGCCCGTCGGGGAGACCCAGTACTTC.

This rearrangement joins TRBV9 to TRBJ2-7, with 9 bases that match TRBD1. There are 15 residues in the CDR3. Germline V gene lookup returns CDR1 SGDLS and CDR2 YYNGEE. J was trimmed by 5 bases and V by 0 bases; bases with no gene match: 6. CDR3 DNA: TGTGCCAGCAGCGTAGAAGGGACAGGGTGGAACGAGCAGTACTTC. It yields the protein CASSVEGTGWNEQYF.

This clone was seen a few times. The chain combines TRBV18 with TRBJ1-2; 7 bases match TRBD1. CDR1 and CDR2 (germline): KGHSH, LQKENI. V trimming: 0 bases; J trimming: 2 bases; junction bases outside the gene matches: 0. The CDR3 runs 14 residues. The DNA of the CDR3 is TGTGCCAGCTCACCACCGGGACAGAACTATGGCTACACCTTC. It encodes CASSPPGQNYGYTF.

The V call is TRBV7-9, the J call TRBJ2-4, with 11 positions matching TRBD1. This CDR3 region has 17 residues. Germline V gives CDR1 SEHNR, CDR2 FQNEAQ (reference sequence). Unmatched junction bases numbered 5, after V lost 1 base and J lost 3 bases. Here the CDR3 DNA reads TGTGCCAGCAGCTTAGAGGAGGGACAGGGGGACAAAAACATTCAGTACTTC. It encodes CASSLEEGQGDKNIQYF.

The rearrangement uses TRBV27 and TRBJ2-7, with 8 nucleotides matching TRBD1. Losses at the gene ends were 4 bases for V and 3 bases for J; bases not matched to a gene: 5. The germline gives CDR1 MNHEY, CDR2 SMNVEV (reference sequence). The CDR3 contains 14 residues. CDR3 sequence: CASSYRGSVYEQYF. In nucleotides, the CDR3 is TGTGCCAGCAGTTACAGGGGGTCCGTCTACGAGCAGTACTTC.

This chain links TRBV5-1 with TRBJ1-1, with D possibly matching TRBD1 (6 bases). Trimming pared 5 bases from V and 1 base from J, leaving 15 bases between. CDR1 SGHRS and CDR2 YFSETQ come from the germline V gene. The CDR3 spans 15 residues. This CDR3 reads CASRSTGIGNTEAFF. CDR3 in DNA: TGCGCCAGCAGGTCCACAGGGATAGGGAACACTGAAGCTTTCTTT.

This rearrangement joins TRBV2 to TRBJ2-1; the match to TRBD2 covers 8 bases. The CDR3 sequence is 14 residues long. CDR1 is SNHLY, CDR2 FYNNEI, per germline. V dropped 4 bases and J dropped 6; count of bases not matched to a gene: 5. CDR3 nucleotides: TGTGCCAGCAGTGGAGACGGGAGGGGCAATGAGCAGTTCTTC. Amino acids: CASSGDGRGNEQFF. The full variable domain, with the rest looked up from reference TRBV2 and TRBJ2-1, is EPEVTQTPSHQVTQMGQEVILRCVPISNHLYFYWYRQILGQKVEFLVSFYNNEISEKSEIFDDQFSVERPDGSNFTLKIRSTKLEDSAMYFCASSGDGRGNEQFFGPGTRLTVL.

V gene TRBV6-5 combines with J gene TRBJ1-1, with a tentative D call TRBD1 (5 bases). V lost 6 bases to trimming and J lost 4 bases, with 9 bases between them. CDR1 and CDR2 (germline): MNHEY, SVGAGI. The CDR3 is 12 residues long. The CDR3: CASSRDSTEAFF. The CDR3 DNA reads as TGTGCCAGCAGCCGGGACTCCACTGAAGCTTTCTTT.

This clone was counted a single time. The rearrangement uses TRBV10-3 and TRBJ2-5; 7 nucleotides align to TRBD1. The germline CDR1 and CDR2 sequences are ENHRY and SYGVKD. The CDR3 covers 13 residues. Trimming at V came to 6 bases and at J to 2 bases, leaving 3 bases not matched to a gene. The CDR3 is CAIRRDRQETQYF. The CDR3, as DNA: TGTGCCATCAGAAGGGACAGACAAGAGACCCAGTACTTC.

The V and J genes are TRBV3-1 (or the pseudogene TRBV3-2) and TRBJ1-3; D remains unclear. V was clipped by 5 bases and J by 1 base, with 3 bases between them. Germline V CDR1 and CDR2: LGHDT, YNNKEL (reference sequence). This CDR3 has 12 residues. CDR3: CASSASGNTIYF. The CDR3 DNA sequence: TGTGCCAGCAGCGCGTCTGGAAACACCATATATTTT.

The rearrangement uses TRBV25-1 and TRBJ2-7, with 10 bases fitting TRBD2. Germline lookup yields CDR1 MGHDK and CDR2 SYGVNS. The V and J ends lost 8 bases and 9 bases, in that order; junction bases with no gene match: 13. CDR3 length equals 14 residues. CDR3 sequence: CASARGLAGEGQYF. CDR3 in DNA: TGTGCCAGCGCCAGAGGGCTAGCGGGAGAAGGGCAGTACTTC.

The V gene is TRBV29-1, the J gene TRBJ2-3; 8 positions match TRBD2. This CDR3 has 13 amino acids. The V segment lost 7 bases and the J segment 6 bases; nucleotides outside the gene matches: 9. CDR1 and CDR2 (germline): SQVTM, ANQGSEA. The CDR3 reads CSARGLDGDTQYF. CDR3 sequence (DNA): TGCAGCGCCCGGGGACTAGATGGGGATACGCAGTATTTT.

This clone has just a few counts. The V and J genes are TRBV7-2 and TRBJ1-4; TRBD1 is a possible D gene (6 bases). Germline V lookup: CDR1 SGHTA, CDR2 FQGNSA. The V end lost 0 bases, the J end lost 5 bases, and 10 bases lay between the germline ends. The CDR3 length is 15 residues. The CDR3 protein is CASSLAGAGNEKLFF. The DNA for the CDR3 is TGTGCCAGCAGCTTAGCGGGGGCAGGGAATGAAAAACTGTTTTTT.

This clone turned up a few times. The CDR3 DNA follows: TGCAGCGTTGTTCTGCCAGGAGGGGACTATGGCTACACCTTC. Translating it yields CSVVLPGGDYGYTF. The chain has TRBV29-1 and TRBJ1-2; perhaps TRBD1 as D (5 bases). There are 14 residues in the CDR3. Germline CDR1 is SQVTM and CDR2 is ANQGSEA. The ends were cut back, 4 bases at V and 3 bases at J, with 15 bases in the middle.

The gene calls are TRBV10-3 and TRBJ1-2; 10 nucleotides match TRBD1. Germline V CDR1 and CDR2: ENHRY, SYGVKD. The CDR3 is 16 amino acids. With 4 bases clipped from V and 4 bases from J, the junction kept 9 bases outside the gene matches. The CDR3 here is CAISAGQGRDGYGYTF. CDR3 bases: TGTGCCATCAGTGCGGGACAGGGGAGGGACGGCTATGGCTACACCTTC.

This chain links TRBV30 with TRBJ2-2; D is undetermined. Germline V lookup: CDR1 GTSNPN, CDR2 SVGIG (reference sequence). CDR3 length: 14 residues. V lost 0 bases, J lost 0 bases, and 5 bases lay in between. In DNA, the CDR3 is TGTGCCTGGAGTGTTCACACGAACACCGGGGAGCTGTTTTTT. It specifies CAWSVHTNTGELFF.